Listed below are T cell receptor beta chains from one sample, sequenced in a study of OX40 agonist ivuxolimab in advanced cancers. Here immunoSEQ multiplex PCR was the method, and the copy in TCRdb shows in-frame clones only, minus some. The profile shows fewer than 100,000 clones, roughly nine tenths of them singletons. The starting material was CD4+ or CD8+ T cells sorted from blood, obtained in a trial of the OX40 agonist ivuxolimab. The receptor source for this set is an adult with an advanced solid tumor such as melanoma, head and neck, liver or kidney cancer. Both conserved end residues are part of each CDR3. Fields, in order: D gene, clone size, V gene, J gene, CDR3 protein, CDR3 DNA. The D gene is left open where the match is weak. Rows may omit the clone size; those that give it use once, few, many or a size class.

.	.	TRBV6-5	TRBJ2-3	CASSPGGRQGATQYF	TGTGCCAGCAGCCCCGGGGGGAGACAGGGAGCTACGCAGTATTTT
.	.	TRBV15	TRBJ1-6	CAVPGEGGNSPLHF	TGTGCCGTGCCAGGGGAGGGCGGCAATTCACCCCTCCACTTT
TRBD1	.	TRBV7-9	TRBJ2-3	CASSQGADTQYF	TGTGCCAGCAGCCAGGGGGCAGATACGCAGTATTTT
TRBD2	.	TRBV10-3	TRBJ2-2	CAISPGTTKATGELFF	TGTGCCATCAGTCCTGGGACTACCAAGGCTACCGGGGAGCTGTTTTTT
TRBD1	.	TRBV19	TRBJ2-1	CASSRQGARRANEQFF	TGTGCCAGTAGTAGACAGGGGGCGCGAAGGGCCAATGAGCAGTTCTTC
TRBD1	.	TRBV9	TRBJ1-6	CASSAIQGPSSPLHF	TGTGCCAGCAGCGCAATACAGGGGCCTAGTTCACCCCTCCACTTT
.	few	TRBV5-1	TRBJ2-7	CASSLGAVYEQYF	TGCGCCAGCAGCCTGGGTGCAGTTTACGAGCAGTACTTC
.	.	TRBV9	TRBJ1-5	CASSQDGTQNQPQHF	TGTGCCAGCAGCCAGGACGGGACACAAAATCAGCCCCAGCATTTT
.	.	TRBV25-1	TRBJ2-3	CASSEGSWGGRDTQYF	TGTGCCAGCAGTGAGGGGAGCTGGGGGGGCCGAGATACGCAGTATTTT
.	.	TRBV28	TRBJ1-1	CASKDGGTERAEAFF	TGTGCCAGCAAGGACGGGGGCACGGAGCGCGCTGAAGCTTTCTTT
.	once	TRBV27	TRBJ1-2	CASSLGGAGGYTF	TGTGCCAGCAGTTTAGGGGGGGCGGGTGGCTACACCTTC
.	.	TRBV6-4	TRBJ2-2	CASSQGGRPGELFF	TGTGCCAGCAGCCAGGGGGGGCGCCCCGGGGAGCTGTTTTTT
.	.	TRBV7-2	TRBJ1-5	CASSLLRDQPQHF	TGTGCCAGCAGCTTACTAAGGGATCAGCCCCAGCATTTT
.	few	TRBV6-5	TRBJ2-7	CASSPRLQGTYEQYF	TGTGCCAGCAGTCCTCGACTTCAGGGGACCTACGAGCAGTACTTC
.	few	TRBV7-8	TRBJ1-5	CASSLGSGALGQPQHF	TGTGCCAGCAGCTTAGGGTCCGGGGCGCTTGGTCAGCCCCAGCATTTT
.	.	TRBV9	TRBJ1-1	CASSVSAAENTEAFF	TGTGCCAGCAGCGTATCAGCTGCAGAGAACACTGAAGCTTTCTTT
TRBD1	.	TRBV15	TRBJ1-5	CATSRDQGASRQPQHF	TGTGCCACCAGCAGAGATCAGGGGGCATCAAGGCAGCCCCAGCATTTT
TRBD1	.	TRBV5-1	TRBJ1-3	CASSLGDRGTFSGNTIYF	TGCGCCAGCAGCTTGGGGGACAGGGGTACATTCTCTGGAAACACCATATATTTT
.	.	TRBV2	TRBJ2-3	CASSELARFGTQYF	TGTGCCAGCAGTGAACTAGCGCGGTTTGGTACGCAGTATTTT
.	.	TRBV7-8	TRBJ2-5	CASSFNRDLETQYF	TGTGCCAGCAGCTTTAACCGGGACCTGGAGACCCAGTACTTC
TRBD1	.	TRBV5-1	TRBJ1-6	CASSEQGSYNSPLHF	TGCGCCAGCAGCGAACAGGGGTCCTATAATTCACCCCTCCACTTT
.	.	TRBV7-3	TRBJ2-3	CASSTGPRTDTQYF	TGTGCCAGCAGCACCGGGCCTCGCACAGATACGCAGTATTTT
.	.	TRBV7-6	TRBJ1-6	CASRTGGSSPLHF	TGTGCCAGCAGAACGGGGGGCAGCTCACCCCTCCACTTT
TRBD1	few	TRBV10-1	TRBJ1-5	CATLGQGDKPQHF	TGCGCCACCCTAGGACAGGGCGATAAGCCCCAGCATTTT
TRBD1	.	TRBV5-1	TRBJ1-2	CASTLTPGQGAYGYTF	TGCGCCAGCACCCTAACCCCGGGACAGGGGGCCTATGGCTACACCTTC
.	once	TRBV7-2	TRBJ2-7	CASSYRLGGPYEQYF	TGTGCCAGCAGCTACCGACTAGGGGGCCCCTACGAGCAGTACTTC
TRBD2	.	TRBV4-1	TRBJ2-7	CASSRVPIAGVIAEQYF	TGCGCCAGCAGCCGGGTCCCTATAGCGGGAGTGATAGCCGAGCAGTACTTC
.	.	TRBV9	TRBJ2-7	CASSVAAQTYEQYF	TGTGCCAGCAGCGTAGCAGCCCAGACCTACGAGCAGTACTTC
.	.	TRBV2	TRBJ2-1	CASGSDSYEQFF	TGTGCCAGCGGCTCCGACTCCTATGAGCAGTTCTTC
TRBD2	once	TRBV6-1	TRBJ2-7	CASSEGILAGVSHEQYF	TGTGCCAGCAGTGAAGGTATACTAGCGGGAGTTTCGCACGAGCAGTACTTC
.	once	TRBV6-1	TRBJ2-1	CASSEILSGSGSYNEQFF	TGTGCCAGCAGTGAAATATTGTCCGGGAGTGGGTCCTACAATGAGCAGTTCTTC
TRBD2	.	TRBV7-3	TRBJ2-3	CASSLNGGAMGPTDTQYF	TGTGCCAGCAGCTTAAACGGGGGGGCCATGGGTCCGACAGATACGCAGTATTTT
TRBD2	.	TRBV7-3	TRBJ2-2	CASSLTAVAGAPISNTGELFF	TGTGCCAGCAGCTTAACGGCGGTAGCGGGGGCCCCAATCTCGAACACCGGGGAGCTGTTTTTT
.	.	TRBV4-1	TRBJ1-2	CASSQGSSGGRGYGYTF	TGCGCCAGCAGCCAAGGGTCGTCCGGAGGGCGAGGGTATGGCTACACCTTC
.	few	TRBV7-9	TRBJ1-2	CAISTDNYGYTF	TGTGCCATCTCGACAGATAACTATGGCTACACCTTC
.	.	TRBV28	TRBJ2-7	CASSFPEGISYEQYF	TGTGCCAGCAGTTTTCCGGAGGGCATCTCCTACGAGCAGTACTTC
.	.	TRBV19	TRBJ1-5	CASSIRPSYSNQPQHF	TGTGCCAGTAGTATAAGACCGTCTTATAGCAATCAGCCCCAGCATTTT
.	.	TRBV28	TRBJ1-6	CASRGDSPLHF	TGTGCCAGCAGAGGGGATTCACCCCTCCACTTT
.	many	TRBV5-1	TRBJ1-3	CASSHDTSGNTIYF	TGCGCCAGCAGCCATGACACCTCTGGAAACACCATATATTTT
TRBD2	.	TRBV2	TRBJ2-5	CASSTPGGATKTQYF	TGTGCCAGCAGTACCCCGGGGGGGGCGACGAAGACCCAGTACTTC
.	.	TRBV30	TRBJ1-1	CAWSVNGPILRSLATEAFF	TGTGCCTGGAGTGTGAACGGCCCTATACTAAGGAGCTTGGCCACTGAAGCTTTCTTT
TRBD1	.	TRBV6-5	TRBJ1-5	CASSATGDNNQPQHF	TGTGCCAGCAGCGCGACAGGGGACAACAATCAGCCCCAGCATTTT
.	.	TRBV6-6	TRBJ1-5	CASTPNLNQPQHF	TGTGCCAGCACCCCCAACCTCAATCAGCCCCAGCATTTT
TRBD2	.	TRBV5-1	TRBJ2-3	CASSSNSGGPDTDTQYF	TGCGCCAGCAGCTCCAATAGCGGGGGGCCGGATACAGATACGCAGTATTTT